This TCR beta chain emerged from a study of Ad26.COV2.S vaccination and SARS-CoV-2 variants. Study details: Ad26.COV2.S given intramuscularly, once or twice 56 days apart. Study-level results: Non-spike TCR breadth was similar in vaccine and placebo recipients.

The V gene lost 0 bases and the J gene lost 8 bases, with 6 bases spanning the gap. The germline gives CDR1 SGHDT, CDR2 YYEEEE. CDR3 length equals 12 residues. The data were produced by immunoSEQ multiplex PCR, yet TCRdb's version contains in-frame clones alone and is incomplete. The table lists around 380,000 clones, approximately 86% of them singletons. This clone is a singleton in its sample. Its antigen is unidentified. As for treatment: approximately 18 received Ad26.COV2.S at low or high dose, single or two shots; roughly five received placebo; per-sample allocation not given. All samples were drawn on day 63, counting from the first vaccine or placebo injection. What was given as vaccine was an Ad26 vector encoding Wuhan-strain SARS-CoV-2 spike.

The input for sequencing was peripheral blood, taken in a trial of Ad26.COV2.S vaccine versus placebo. The origin of this receptor is a person between 18 and 59 years old who received the Ad26.COV2.S COVID-19 vaccine or a placebo. The gene calls are TRBV5-6 and TRBJ1-3; D gene ambiguous. The CDR3 region is CASSLVGDTIYF. The CDR3 DNA sequence: TGTGCCAGCAGCTTGGTCGGGGACACCATATATTTT.